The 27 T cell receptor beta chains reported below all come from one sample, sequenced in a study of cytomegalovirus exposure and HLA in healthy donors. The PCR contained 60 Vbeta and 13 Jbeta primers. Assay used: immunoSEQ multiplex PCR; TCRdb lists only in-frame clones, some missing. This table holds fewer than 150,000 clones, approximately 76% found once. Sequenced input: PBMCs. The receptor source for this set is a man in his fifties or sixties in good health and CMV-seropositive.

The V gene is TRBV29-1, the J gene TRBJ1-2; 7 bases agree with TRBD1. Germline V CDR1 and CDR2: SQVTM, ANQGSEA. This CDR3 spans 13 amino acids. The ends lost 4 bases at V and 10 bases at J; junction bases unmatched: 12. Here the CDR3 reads CSVVVGGSGDYTF. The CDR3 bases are TGCAGCGTTGTAGTAGGGGGCTCAGGGGACTACACCTTC.

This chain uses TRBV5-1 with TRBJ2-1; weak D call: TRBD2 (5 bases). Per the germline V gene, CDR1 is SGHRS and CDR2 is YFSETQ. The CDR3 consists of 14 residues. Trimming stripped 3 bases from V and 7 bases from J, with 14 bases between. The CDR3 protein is CASSWEPNGNEQFF. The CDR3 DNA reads TGCGCCAGCAGCTGGGAGCCTAACGGGAATGAGCAGTTCTTC.

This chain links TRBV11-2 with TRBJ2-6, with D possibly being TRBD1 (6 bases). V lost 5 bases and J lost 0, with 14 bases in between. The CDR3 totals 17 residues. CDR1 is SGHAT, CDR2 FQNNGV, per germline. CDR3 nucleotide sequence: TGTGCCAGCAGCACATACAGGGCCTCCTCTGGGGCCAACGTCCTGACTTTC. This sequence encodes CASSTYRASSGANVLTF.

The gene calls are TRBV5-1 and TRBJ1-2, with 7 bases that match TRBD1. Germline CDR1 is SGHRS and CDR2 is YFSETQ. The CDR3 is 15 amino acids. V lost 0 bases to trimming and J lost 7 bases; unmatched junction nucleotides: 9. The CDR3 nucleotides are TGCGCCAGCAGCTTGGATGGCAGGGGGTTCGGTGGCTACACCTTC. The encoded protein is CASSLDGRGFGGYTF. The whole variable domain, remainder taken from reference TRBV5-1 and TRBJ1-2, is KAGVTQTPRYLIKTRGQQVTLSCSPISGHRSVSWYQQTPGQGLQFLFEYFSETQRNKGNFPGRFSGRQFSNSRSEMNVSTLELGDSALYLCASSLDGRGFGGYTFGSGTRLTVV.

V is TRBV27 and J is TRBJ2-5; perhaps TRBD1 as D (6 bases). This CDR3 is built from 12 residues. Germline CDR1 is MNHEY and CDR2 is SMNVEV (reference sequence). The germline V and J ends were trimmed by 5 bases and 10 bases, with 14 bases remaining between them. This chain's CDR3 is CASSQLQGNQYF. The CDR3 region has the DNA TGTGCCAGCAGTCAGCTACAGGGAAACCAGTACTTC.

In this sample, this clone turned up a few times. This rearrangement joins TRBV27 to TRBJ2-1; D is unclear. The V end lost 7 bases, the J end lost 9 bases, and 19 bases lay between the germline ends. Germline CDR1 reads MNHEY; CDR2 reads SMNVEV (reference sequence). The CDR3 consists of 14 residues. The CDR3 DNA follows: TGTGCCAGCACTACCCTCCCCTCTGGCGGTGAGCAGTTCTTC. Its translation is CASTTLPSGGEQFF.

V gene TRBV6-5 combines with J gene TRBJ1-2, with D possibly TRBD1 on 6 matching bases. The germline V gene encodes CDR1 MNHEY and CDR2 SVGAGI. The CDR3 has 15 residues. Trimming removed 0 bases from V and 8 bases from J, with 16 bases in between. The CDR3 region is CASSYSRGGRDGYTF. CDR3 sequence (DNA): TGTGCCAGCAGTTACTCGAGAGGGGGGAGGGACGGCTACACCTTC.

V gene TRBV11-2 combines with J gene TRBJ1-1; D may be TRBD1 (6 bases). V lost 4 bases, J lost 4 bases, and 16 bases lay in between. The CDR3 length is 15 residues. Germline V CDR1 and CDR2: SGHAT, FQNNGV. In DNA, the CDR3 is TGTGCCAGCAGCTGGACAGATTCGAGTGGCACTGAAGCTTTCTTT. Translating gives CASSWTDSSGTEAFF. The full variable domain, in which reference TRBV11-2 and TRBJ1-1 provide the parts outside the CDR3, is EAGVAQSPRYKIIEKRQSVAFWCNPISGHATLYWYQQILGQGPKLLIQFQNNGVVDDSQLPKDRFSAERLKGVDSTLKIQPAKLEDSAVYLCASSWTDSSGTEAFFGQGTRLTVV.

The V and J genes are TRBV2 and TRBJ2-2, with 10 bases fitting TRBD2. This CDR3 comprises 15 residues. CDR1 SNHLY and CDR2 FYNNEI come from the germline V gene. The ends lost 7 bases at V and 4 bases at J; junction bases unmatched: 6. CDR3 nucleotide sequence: TGTGCCAGCACTGTTAGCGGGGGGTTCACCGGGGAGCTGTTTTTT. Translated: CASTVSGGFTGELFF.

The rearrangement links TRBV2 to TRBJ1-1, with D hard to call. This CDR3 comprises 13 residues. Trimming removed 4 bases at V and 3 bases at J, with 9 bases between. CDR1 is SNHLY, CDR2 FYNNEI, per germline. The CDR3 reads CASSAGTDTEAFF. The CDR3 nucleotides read TGTGCCAGCAGTGCAGGAACGGACACTGAAGCTTTCTTT.

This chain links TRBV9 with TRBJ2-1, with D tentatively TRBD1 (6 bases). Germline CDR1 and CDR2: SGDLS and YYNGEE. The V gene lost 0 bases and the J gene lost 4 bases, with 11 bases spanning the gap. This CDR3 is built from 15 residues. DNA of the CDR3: TGTGCCAGCAGCGTAGGGACAGATCATTACAATGAGCAGTTCTTC. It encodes CASSVGTDHYNEQFF.

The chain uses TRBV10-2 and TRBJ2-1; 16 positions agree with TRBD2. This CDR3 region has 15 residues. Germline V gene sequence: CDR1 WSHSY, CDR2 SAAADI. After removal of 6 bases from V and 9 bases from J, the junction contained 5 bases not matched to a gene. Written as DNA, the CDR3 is TGCGCCAGCAGGGGACTAGCGGGAGGGATGGCTGAGCAGTTCTTC. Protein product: CASRGLAGGMAEQFF.

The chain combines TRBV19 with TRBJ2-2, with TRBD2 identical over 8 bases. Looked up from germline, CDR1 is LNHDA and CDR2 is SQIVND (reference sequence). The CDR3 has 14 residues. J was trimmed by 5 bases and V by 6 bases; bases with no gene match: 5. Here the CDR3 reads CASSRGGRTGELFF. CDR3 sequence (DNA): TGTGCCAGTAGCCGGGGGGGCAGGACCGGGGAGCTGTTTTTT.

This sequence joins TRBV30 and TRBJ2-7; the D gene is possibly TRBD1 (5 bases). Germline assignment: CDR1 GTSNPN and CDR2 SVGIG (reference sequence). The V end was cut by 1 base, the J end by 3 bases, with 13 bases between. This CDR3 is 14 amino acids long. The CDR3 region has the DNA TGTGCCTGGAGTGCACTGGACATTCGCTACGAGCAGTACTTC. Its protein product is CAWSALDIRYEQYF.

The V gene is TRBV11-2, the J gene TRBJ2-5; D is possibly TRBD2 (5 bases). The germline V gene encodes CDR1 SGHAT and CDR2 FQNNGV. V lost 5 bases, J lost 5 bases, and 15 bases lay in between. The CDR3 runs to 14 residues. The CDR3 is CASSHHGSRETQYF. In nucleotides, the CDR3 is TGTGCCAGCAGCCATCATGGGAGCAGGGAGACCCAGTACTTC. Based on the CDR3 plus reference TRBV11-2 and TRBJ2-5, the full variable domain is EAGVAQSPRYKIIEKRQSVAFWCNPISGHATLYWYQQILGQGPKLLIQFQNNGVVDDSQLPKDRFSAERLKGVDSTLKIQPAKLEDSAVYLCASSHHGSRETQYFGPGTRLLVL.

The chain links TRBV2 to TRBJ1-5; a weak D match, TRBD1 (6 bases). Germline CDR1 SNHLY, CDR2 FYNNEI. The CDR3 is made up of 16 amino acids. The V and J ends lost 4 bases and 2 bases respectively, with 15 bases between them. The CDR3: CASSVGVAGGNQPQHF. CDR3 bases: TGTGCCAGCAGTGTTGGCGTTGCAGGGGGCAATCAGCCCCAGCATTTT.

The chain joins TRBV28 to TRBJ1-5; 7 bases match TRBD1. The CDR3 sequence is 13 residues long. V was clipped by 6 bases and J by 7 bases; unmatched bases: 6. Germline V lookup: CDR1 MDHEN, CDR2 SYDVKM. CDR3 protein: CASRTTGEQPQHF. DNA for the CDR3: TGTGCCAGCAGGACCACAGGGGAGCAGCCCCAGCATTTT.

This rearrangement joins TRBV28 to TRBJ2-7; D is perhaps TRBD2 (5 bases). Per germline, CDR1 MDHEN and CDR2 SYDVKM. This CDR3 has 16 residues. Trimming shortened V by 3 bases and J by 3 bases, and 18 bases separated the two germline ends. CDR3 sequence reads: CASSFAPGRADYEQYF. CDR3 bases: TGTGCCAGCAGTTTCGCCCCGGGGAGAGCAGACTACGAGCAGTACTTC.

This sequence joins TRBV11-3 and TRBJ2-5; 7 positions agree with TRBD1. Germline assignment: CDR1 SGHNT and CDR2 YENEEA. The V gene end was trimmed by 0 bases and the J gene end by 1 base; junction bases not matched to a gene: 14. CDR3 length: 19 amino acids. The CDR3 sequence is CASSLDGRQGFLAQETQYF. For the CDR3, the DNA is TGTGCCAGCAGCTTAGATGGGAGACAGGGTTTCTTAGCCCAAGAGACCCAGTACTTC. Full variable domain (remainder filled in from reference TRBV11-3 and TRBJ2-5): EAGVVQSPRYKIIEKKQPVAFWCNPISGHNTLYWYLQNLGQGPELLIRYENEEAVDDSQLPKDRFSAERLKGVDSTLKIQPAELGDSAVYLCASSLDGRQGFLAQETQYFGPGTRLLVL.

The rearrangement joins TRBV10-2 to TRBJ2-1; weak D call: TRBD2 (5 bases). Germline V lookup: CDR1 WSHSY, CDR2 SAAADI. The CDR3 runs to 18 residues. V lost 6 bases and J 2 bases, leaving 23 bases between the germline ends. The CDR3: CASRGGPALGRAYNEQFF. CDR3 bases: TGCGCCAGCAGAGGAGGCCCAGCGTTGGGTAGGGCCTACAATGAGCAGTTCTTC.

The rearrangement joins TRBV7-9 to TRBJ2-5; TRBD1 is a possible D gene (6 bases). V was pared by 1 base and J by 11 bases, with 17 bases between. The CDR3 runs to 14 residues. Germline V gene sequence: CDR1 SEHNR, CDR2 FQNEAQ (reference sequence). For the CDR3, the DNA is TGTGCCAGCAGCTTAGTCGGGGACGAGGGGGAGCAGTACTTC. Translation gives CASSLVGDEGEQYF.

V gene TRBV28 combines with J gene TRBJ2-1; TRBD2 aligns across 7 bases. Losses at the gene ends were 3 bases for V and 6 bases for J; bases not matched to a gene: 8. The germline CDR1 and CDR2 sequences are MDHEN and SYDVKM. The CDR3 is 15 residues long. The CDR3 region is CASSLGGRVPNEQFF. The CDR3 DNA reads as TGTGCCAGCAGTTTGGGCGGGAGAGTTCCCAATGAGCAGTTCTTC.

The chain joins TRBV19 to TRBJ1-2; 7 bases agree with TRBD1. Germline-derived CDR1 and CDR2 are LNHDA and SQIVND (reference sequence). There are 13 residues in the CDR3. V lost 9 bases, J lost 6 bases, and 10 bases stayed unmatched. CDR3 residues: CASNPGTENGYTF. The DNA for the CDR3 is TGTGCCAGCAACCCCGGGACAGAGAATGGCTACACCTTC.

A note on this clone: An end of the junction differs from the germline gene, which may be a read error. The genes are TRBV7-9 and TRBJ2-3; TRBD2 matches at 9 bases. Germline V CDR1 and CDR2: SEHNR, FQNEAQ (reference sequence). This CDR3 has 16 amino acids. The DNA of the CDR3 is TGTTCCAGCAGCGCTTCGAGCGGGAGGCGCACAGATACGCAGTATTTT. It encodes CSSSASSGRRTDTQYF.

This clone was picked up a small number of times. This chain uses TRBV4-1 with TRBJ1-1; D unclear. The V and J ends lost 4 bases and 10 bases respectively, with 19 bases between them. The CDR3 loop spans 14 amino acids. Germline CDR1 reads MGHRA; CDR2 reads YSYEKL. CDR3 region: CASSPSEEPTGAFF. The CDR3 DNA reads TGCGCCAGCAGCCCTTCGGAGGAGCCAACGGGAGCTTTCTTT.

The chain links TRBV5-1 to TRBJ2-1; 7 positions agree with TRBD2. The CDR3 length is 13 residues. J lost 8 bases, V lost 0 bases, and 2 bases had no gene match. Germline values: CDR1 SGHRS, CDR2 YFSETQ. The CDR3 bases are TGCGCCAGCAGCTTGGTGGGGGGGGATGAGCAGTTCTTC. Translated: CASSLVGGDEQFF.

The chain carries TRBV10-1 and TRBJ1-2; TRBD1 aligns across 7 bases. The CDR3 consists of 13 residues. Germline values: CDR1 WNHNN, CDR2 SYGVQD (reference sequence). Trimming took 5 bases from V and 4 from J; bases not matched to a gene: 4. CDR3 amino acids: CASSYDRAYGYTF. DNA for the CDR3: TGCGCCAGCAGTTACGACAGGGCCTATGGCTACACCTTC.